The 5 T cell receptor beta chains given below trace back to one sample, sequenced in a study of OX40 agonist ivuxolimab in advanced cancers. Clones were sequenced by immunoSEQ multiplex PCR, and TCRdb holds only the in-frame ones, with some missing. This repertoire shows about 83,000 clones, around 84% found once; its top ten account for 6.5% to 8%. The sequences come from CD4+ or CD8+ T cells sorted from blood, collected in a trial of the OX40 agonist ivuxolimab. These receptors originate from an adult with an advanced solid tumor such as melanoma, head and neck, liver or kidney cancer.

The CDR3 coding sequence is TGTGCCAGCAGTAAGGGACTAGCGGGAGCCGACTACTACAATGAGCAGTTCTTC. Amino acids: CASSKGLAGADYYNEQFF. The chain has TRBV27 and TRBJ2-1; TRBD2 aligns across 14 bases. V lost 5 bases, J lost 3 bases, and 9 bases stayed unmatched. Germline V gives CDR1 MNHEY, CDR2 SMNVEV (reference sequence). This CDR3 region has 18 residues.

The CDR3 loop reads CAWKEGPGELFF. DNA for the CDR3: TGTGCCTGGAAGGAGGGTCCCGGGGAGCTGTTTTTT. V gene TRBV30 combines with J gene TRBJ2-2; the D gene is possibly TRBD2 (6 bases). Germline-derived CDR1 and CDR2 are GTSNPN and SVGIG (reference sequence). The CDR3 contains 12 residues. The ends were cut back, 4 bases at V and 6 bases at J, with 9 bases in the middle.

This clone has just one count. The chain recombines TRBV6-5 with TRBJ2-3; a possible D gene is TRBD2 (7 bases). V gave up 0 bases and J gave up 5 bases, with 15 bases separating them. Looked up from germline, CDR1 is MNHEY and CDR2 is SVGAGI. This CDR3 region has 16 residues. Here the CDR3 reads CASSYSKGGGQDTQYF. The CDR3 DNA follows: TGTGCCAGCAGTTACTCCAAGGGGGGGGGCCAAGATACGCAGTATTTT.

The V call is TRBV7-3, the J call TRBJ2-7; a possible D gene is TRBD2 (6 bases). The V gene lost 4 bases and the J gene lost 7 bases, with 17 bases spanning the gap. Germline V CDR1 and CDR2: SGHTA, FQGTGA. This CDR3 comprises 14 residues. Here the CDR3 DNA reads TGTGCCAGCAGCTCAAGCCAGGGTCGGGGGGAGCAGTACTTC. Translation gives CASSSSQGRGEQYF.

The J gene is TRBJ1-2, the V gene TRBV6-5; D is undetermined. Germline CDR1 reads MNHEY; CDR2 reads SVGAGI. Trimming removed 4 bases from V and 4 bases from J, with 10 bases in between. The CDR3 totals 13 residues. The CDR3 reads CASSSTGRYGYTF. The CDR3, as DNA: TGTGCCAGCAGTTCGACGGGCCGCTATGGCTACACCTTC.